This is a list of T cell receptor beta chains from one sample in a study of T-cell reconstitution after alpha-beta-depleted transplantation in children. TCRdb re-derived calls from the PCR reads in MiXCR, one entry per CDR3 protein. Among fewer than 150,000 distinct CDR3 sequences listed, 8% to 10% were seen once. The sequenced sample was PBMCs, mostly from graft donor cells, obtained 180 days after TCRalphabeta/CD19-depleted stem cell transplant. Every receptor here comes from a girl under three years old who had a stem cell transplant for combined immunodeficiency, so the T cells may come from the graft donor. CDR3s include the opening cysteine and the closing phenylalanine or tryptophan. A D gene is named only where the DNA matches it firmly. Size is omitted from some rows. Given values are once, few, many or a class for expanded clones.

>TRBJ2-3|-|few|TRBV20-1
CSARTPRDTQYF
TGCAGTGCTAGAACCCCCCGCGATACGCAGTATTTT
>TRBJ2-5|-|-|TRBV5-1
CASSLPPIEETQYF
TGCGCCAGCAGCTTGCCCCCCATCGAAGAGACCCAGTACTTC
>TRBJ2-1|TRBD2|-|TRBV29-1
CSAGTSGNNEQFF
TGCAGCGCTGGGACTAGCGGAAACAATGAGCAGTTCTTC
>TRBJ1-5|-|once|TRBV6-1
CASRKISNQPQHF
TGTGCCAGCAGGAAGATTAGCAATCAGCCCCAGCATTTT
>TRBJ2-1|TRBD2|many|TRBV25-1
CASQLANEQFF
TGTGCCAGCCAACTAGCGAATGAGCAGTTCTTC
>TRBJ2-1|-|many|TRBV5-5
CASGGTAQFF
TGTGCCAGCGGCGGGACAGCGCAGTTCTTC
>TRBJ2-3|TRBD2|-|TRBV20-1
CSARDRVQSGRAPGDTQYF
TGCAGTGCTAGAGATAGGGTTCAAAGCGGGAGGGCGCCGGGGGATACGCAGTATTTT
>TRBJ1-2|-|-|TRBV29-1
CSVGKSQGPNYGYTF
TGCAGCGTTGGAAAGTCCCAGGGCCCCAACTATGGCTACACCTTC
>TRBJ2-7|-|-|TRBV7-2
CASSPPGASYEQYF
TGTGCCAGCTCCCCTCCTGGGGCCTCCTACGAGCAGTACTTC
>TRBJ2-7|TRBD1|many|TRBV5-1
CASSLDRGRYEQYF
TGCGCCAGCAGCTTGGACAGGGGGCGATACGAGCAGTACTTC
>TRBJ2-3|-|-|TRBV4-2
CASSQRTSPSSTDTQYF
TGTGCCAGCAGCCAGCGGACCTCTCCGTCTTCAACAGATACGCAGTATTTT
>TRBJ2-1|TRBD2|-|TRBV7-3
CASSLTSGGLSYNEQFF
TGTGCCAGCAGCCTGACTAGCGGGGGCCTCTCCTACAATGAGCAGTTCTTC
>TRBJ2-2|TRBD1|-|TRBV20-1
CSADLSRDSNTGELFF
TGCAGTGCCGACCTCTCACGGGACAGCAACACCGGGGAGCTGTTTTTT
>TRBJ1-6|-|few|TRBV18
CASSQTGHHNSPLHF
TGTGCCAGCTCACAGACCGGACACCATAATTCACCCCTCCACTTT
>TRBJ2-1|TRBD2|few|TRBV27
CASSFLLAGGPGEQFF
TGTGCCAGCAGCTTTTTACTAGCGGGAGGGCCGGGTGAGCAGTTCTTC
>TRBJ2-5|-|-|TRBV28
CASSLTEFAGPLQETQYF
TGTGCCAGCAGTTTGACGGAGTTCGCGGGGCCCCTCCAAGAGACCCAGTACTTC
>TRBJ2-3|TRBD2|-|TRBV7-2
CASSLELAGNTQYF
TGTGCCAGCAGCTTAGAACTAGCGGGAAATACGCAGTATTTT
>TRBJ2-6|TRBD2|-|TRBV7-8
CASSLGGGAHSGANVLTF
TGTGCCAGCAGCTTAGGCGGGGGGGCCCACTCTGGGGCCAACGTCCTGACTTTC
>TRBJ2-7|-|few|TRBV6-2/TRBV6-3
CASSPDRYEQYF
TGTGCCAGCAGCCCGGACCGCTACGAGCAGTACTTC
>TRBJ2-5|-|-|TRBV11-2
CASSPGQQETQYF
TGTGCCAGCAGCCCCGGACAGCAAGAGACCCAGTACTTC
>TRBJ2-2|-|many|TRBV5-1
CASSLAQGRAGELFF
TGCGCCAGCAGCTTGGCACAGGGAAGGGCCGGGGAGCTGTTTTTT
>TRBJ2-7|-|-|TRBV7-9
CASRYSRTEGRPYEQYF
TGTGCCAGCAGGTACTCGCGAACTGAAGGGAGGCCCTACGAGCAGTACTTC
>TRBJ2-7|TRBD1|-|TRBV15
CAVGQLNTYEQYF
TGTGCCGTGGGACAGCTTAATACCTACGAGCAGTACTTC
>TRBJ2-2|TRBD1|few|TRBV7-9
CASNNRQGSTGELFF
TGTGCCAGCAACAACCGACAGGGGTCTACCGGGGAGCTGTTTTTT
>TRBJ1-4|-|few|TRBV20-1
CSARGIGEKLFF
TGCAGTGCTAGAGGAATTGGTGAAAAACTGTTTTTT
>TRBJ1-1|-|-|TRBV10-3
CAISDQARGGHTEAFF
TGTGCCATCAGTGATCAGGCGCGAGGGGGACACACTGAAGCTTTCTTT
>TRBJ2-1|TRBD1|-|TRBV29-1
CSVEGTGTLYNEQFF
TGCAGCGTTGAAGGGACAGGGACCCTCTACAATGAGCAGTTCTTC
>TRBJ2-4|TRBD2|few|TRBV6-2/TRBV6-3
CASSFGGSGGQNIQYF
TGTGCCAGCAGTTTCGGGGGTAGCGGGGGCCAAAACATTCAGTACTTC
>TRBJ2-2|TRBD2|many|TRBV10-3
CAISSGTSGETGELFF
TGTGCCATCAGCAGCGGGACTAGCGGTGAGACCGGGGAGCTGTTTTTT
>TRBJ2-5|-|-|TRBV12-3/TRBV12-4
CASSLDGSEETQYF
TGTGCCAGCAGTTTAGATGGTAGCGAGGAGACCCAGTACTTC
>TRBJ1-4|-|many|TRBV21-1
CASSNAKDDRGLPVRSLFF
TGTGCCAGCAGCAACGCGAAAGACGACAGGGGGCTTCCCGTCAGATCGCTTTTTTTT
>TRBJ2-7|-|few|TRBV10-3
CAISGWYNSYEQYF
TGTGCCATCAGTGGGTGGTACAACTCCTACGAGCAGTACTTC
>TRBJ2-1|TRBD2|few|TRBV27
CASSLGAGGIYEQFF
TGTGCCAGCAGTTTAGGAGCGGGGGGTATCTATGAGCAGTTCTTC
>TRBJ2-7|-|few|TRBV6-2/TRBV6-3
CASSYDGRKGEPYEQYF
TGTGCCAGCAGTTACGACGGACGAAAAGGGGAACCCTACGAGCAGTACTTC
>TRBJ1-1|TRBD1|few|TRBV5-1
CASSPGGTATEAFF
TGCGCCAGCAGCCCGGGAGGGACAGCGACTGAAGCTTTCTTT
>TRBJ2-2|TRBD1|-|TRBV7-2
CASSFRGQGPGELFF
TGTGCCAGCAGCTTTAGGGGACAGGGCCCCGGGGAGCTGTTTTTT
>TRBJ2-7|-|-|TRBV3-1
CASSQKVYEQYF
TGTGCCAGCAGCCAAAAAGTCTACGAGCAGTACTTC
>TRBJ2-7|TRBD1|few|TRBV6-1
CASKGQWVSYEQYF
TGTGCCAGCAAGGGACAGTGGGTTTCCTACGAGCAGTACTTC
>TRBJ2-5|TRBD2|many|TRBV6-2/TRBV6-3
CASSYRETSGIRGTQYF
TGTGCCAGCAGTTACCGCGAGACTAGCGGTATCAGAGGGACCCAGTACTTC
>TRBJ2-2|-|-|TRBV20-1
CSARTGRRGTGELFF
TGCAGTGCTAGAACGGGACGGAGGGGCACCGGGGAGCTGTTTTTT
>TRBJ1-6|TRBD1|many|TRBV29-1
CSVVGTGGPWDSPLHF
TGCAGCGTTGTTGGGACAGGGGGCCCTTGGGATTCACCCCTCCACTTT
>TRBJ2-7|TRBD1|many|TRBV7-2
CASSLKAGGFDEQYF
TGTGCCAGCAGCTTAAAGGCAGGGGGCTTCGACGAGCAGTACTTC
>TRBJ1-6|TRBD1|few|TRBV4-3
CASSRDRAGSYNSPLHF
TGCGCCAGCAGCCGGGACAGGGCAGGCTCCTATAATTCACCCCTCCACTTT
>TRBJ2-2|-|few|TRBV20-1
CSARDHNRRANTGELFF
TGCAGTGCTAGAGACCACAACAGGAGGGCAAACACCGGGGAGCTGTTTTTT
>TRBJ2-4|-|many|TRBV12-3/TRBV12-4
CASSSQKAAKNIQYF
TGTGCCAGCAGTTCCCAGAAGGCAGCCAAAAACATTCAGTACTTC
>TRBJ2-5|-|-|TRBV4-2
CASRPELHESQYF
TGTGCCAGCAGGCCAGAGCTCCACGAGTCCCAGTACTTC
>TRBJ2-5|-|few|TRBV12-3/TRBV12-4
CASRRAQETQYF
TGTGCCAGCCGGCGGGCCCAAGAGACCCAGTACTTC
>TRBJ2-5|TRBD2|few|TRBV4-3
CASSQALTSGSETQYF
TGCGCCAGCAGCCAAGCGTTGACTAGCGGGAGTGAGACCCAGTACTTC
>TRBJ2-5|-|few|TRBV5-1
CASSLAELGETQYF
TGCGCCAGCAGCTTGGCCGAATTAGGAGAGACCCAGTACTTC
>TRBJ1-1|-|-|TRBV29-1
CSVEDRGAEAFF
TGCAGCGTTGAAGACAGGGGCGCTGAAGCTTTCTTT
>TRBJ2-3|-|-|TRBV7-6
CASSLEGSTSGTQYF
TGTGCCAGCAGCTTAGAAGGGTCTACGTCAGGTACGCAGTATTTT
>TRBJ1-1|-|many|TRBV5-1
CASSLSGTEAFF
TGCGCCAGCAGCTTGAGTGGGACTGAAGCTTTCTTT
>TRBJ2-7|-|-|TRBV7-8
CASRLRVPYEQYF
TGTGCCAGCAGACTAAGGGTCCCCTACGAGCAGTACTTC
>TRBJ1-1|-|-|TRBV24-1
CATSDSLNTEAFF
TGTGCCACCAGTGATTCCTTAAACACTGAAGCTTTCTTT
>TRBJ2-3|-|-|TRBV24-1
CATSLQMSTDTQYF
TGTGCCACCAGTCTCCAAATGAGCACAGATACGCAGTATTTT
>TRBJ2-4|-|many|TRBV12-3/TRBV12-4
CASSSSQIDIQYF
TGTGCCAGCAGTTCTAGTCAGATCGACATTCAGTACTTC
>TRBJ2-1|-|-|TRBV29-1
CSAYLPQKYNEQFF
TGCAGCGCATACCTACCCCAAAAGTACAATGAGCAGTTCTTC
>TRBJ2-7|-|-|TRBV19
CASSLKDSTYEQYF
TGTGCCAGTAGTCTCAAGGACAGCACCTACGAGCAGTACTTC